What follows are 2 T cell receptor beta chains derived from one specimen sequenced in a study of radiotherapy plus CTLA-4 blockade in lung cancer. Assay used: immunoSEQ multiplex PCR; TCRdb lists only in-frame clones, some missing. The table has 84,000 or so clones, about four fifths seen once. The specimen comprised peripheral blood, sampled from a patient treated with radiotherapy plus ipilimumab. The receptors shown here come from a human donor with non-small cell lung cancer that progressed on radiotherapy plus ipilimumab.

The rearrangement uses TRBV6-5 and TRBJ1-2; TRBD1 might be the D (5 bases). Germline assignment: CDR1 MNHEY and CDR2 SVGAGI. V lost 4 bases and J 1 base, leaving 7 bases between the germline ends. The CDR3 extends over 13 amino acids. CDR3 in DNA: TGTGCCAGCAGTTTTCAGGGTAACTATGGCTACACCTTC. Translated, it gives CASSFQGNYGYTF.

The rearrangement joins TRBV27 to TRBJ1-5; D is perhaps TRBD1 (5 bases). The CDR3 is 13 residues long. Per germline, CDR1 MNHEY and CDR2 SMNVEV (reference sequence). V lost 3 bases to trimming and J lost 5 bases, with 8 bases between them. The DNA of the CDR3 is TGTGCCAGCAGTTTGGGGGGGGATCAGCCCCAGCATTTT. It translates to CASSLGGDQPQHF.